Reported below is one T cell receptor (beta chain). Produced via immunoSEQ multiplex PCR; TCRdb's table is partial and in-frame only. The data contain approximately 2.4 million clones, more than 90% of them seen just once; the ten biggest clones take up roughly 0.13%. CD4+ cell separation produced CD45RA+ naive and CD45RA-negative memory subsets. The record originates from a study of shared clonotypes between healthy human individuals. The CDR3 is made up of 18 amino acids. V shed 1 base and J 0 bases; nucleotides not matched to a gene: 5. Per the germline V gene, CDR1 is ENHRY and CDR2 is SYGVKD. This rearrangement joins TRBV10-3 to TRBJ1-3; 11 positions match TRBD1. This TCR was recovered from a man aged 18 to 35 in good health. The sample comprised naive CD4+ T cells sorted from blood. Subset here: CD45RA+ positively selected. In DNA, the CDR3 is TGTGCCATCAGTGAGTGGTCCGGGACAGGGGGCTCTGGAAACACCATATATTTT. It codes for CAISEWSGTGGSGNTIYF.